The 28 T cell receptor beta chains given below trace back to one sample, sequenced in a study of T cell responses to AZD1222 COVID-19 vaccine. TCRdb keeps only in-frame clones here, not all; method: immunoSEQ multiplex PCR. The sample consists of 200,000 or so clones, roughly 92% of them appearing once. The sample in question was peripheral blood, obtained 28 days after the second AZD1222 dose. These receptors originate from an adult who received the AZD1222 COVID-19 vaccine.

The V gene is TRBV7-9, the J gene TRBJ1-4, with D possibly TRBD1 on 5 matching bases. The CDR3 is 14 amino acids. The germline V and J ends were trimmed by 5 bases and 5 bases, with 12 bases remaining between them. Looked up from germline, CDR1 is SEHNR and CDR2 is FQNEAQ (reference sequence). The CDR3 reads CASSQRDWNEKLFF. DNA of the CDR3: TGTGCCAGCAGCCAACGGGACTGGAATGAAAAACTGTTTTTT.

The V gene is TRBV7-6, the J gene TRBJ1-1; D is perhaps TRBD1 (6 bases). The germline V gene encodes CDR1 SGHVS and CDR2 FNYEAQ. Trimming left V 1 base short and J 1 base short, with 13 bases between. The CDR3 has 16 amino acids. CDR3 nucleotides: TGTGCCAGCAGCTTAGGCTCCGGACAGACGAACACTGAAGCTTTCTTT. The encoded protein is CASSLGSGQTNTEAFF.

The chain joins TRBV5-1 to TRBJ1-2, with 11 bases matching TRBD1. J was trimmed by 0 bases and V by 4 bases; bases with no gene match: 8. Germline CDR1 and CDR2: SGHRS and YFSETQ. The CDR3 extends over 17 amino acids. CDR3 amino acids: CASSPRTGGPTNYGYTF. The CDR3 DNA is TGCGCCAGCAGCCCGAGGACAGGGGGCCCTACTAACTATGGCTACACCTTC. Looking up the rest from reference TRBV5-1 and TRBJ1-2 gives the full variable domain: KAGVTQTPRYLIKTRGQQVTLSCSPISGHRSVSWYQQTPGQGLQFLFEYFSETQRNKGNFPGRFSGRQFSNSRSEMNVSTLELGDSALYLCASSPRTGGPTNYGYTFGSGTRLTVV.

This clone has just one count. The rearrangement joins TRBV9 to TRBJ2-5; D unclear. V shed 3 bases and J shed 4 bases, with 7 bases lying between them. Germline CDR1 and CDR2: SGDLS and YYNGEE. The length of the CDR3 is 12 residues. CDR3 in DNA: TGTGCCAGCAGCGCCCCAGGAGAGACCCAGTACTTC. Protein: CASSAPGETQYF.

CDR3 loop: CASSPLEGHNTEAFF. DNA of the CDR3: TGTGCCAGCTCACCACTGGAGGGCCACAACACTGAAGCTTTCTTT. The chain employs TRBV18 and TRBJ1-1, with D unclear. This CDR3 is 15 amino acids long. Trimming took 1 base from V and 2 from J, leaving 11 bases between them. The germline V gene encodes CDR1 KGHSH and CDR2 LQKENI.

The chain is built from TRBV3-1 (or the pseudogene TRBV3-2) and TRBJ1-3; no firm D call. Germline lookup yields CDR1 LGHDT and CDR2 YNNKEL (reference sequence). Trimming pared 4 bases from V and 0 bases from J, leaving 10 bases between. The CDR3 has 15 residues. The CDR3 spells CASSRPESSGNTIYF. DNA for the CDR3: TGTGCCAGCAGCCGACCAGAGAGCTCTGGAAACACCATATATTTT.

This CDR3 reads CASGGTGASSYNSPLHF. In nucleotides, the CDR3 is TGTGCCAGCGGAGGGACAGGCGCCTCCTCCTATAATTCACCCCTCCACTTT. The chain is built from TRBV2 and TRBJ1-6, with 8 bases that match TRBD1. J lost 0 bases, V lost 8 bases, and 9 bases had no gene match. The CDR3 loop spans 17 amino acids. Germline CDR1 and CDR2: SNHLY and FYNNEI.

The V and J genes are TRBV2 and TRBJ1-5; TRBD1 aligns across 8 bases. V lost 8 bases, J lost 5 bases, and 8 bases stayed unmatched. Germline V lookup: CDR1 SNHLY, CDR2 FYNNEI. CDR3 length: 14 residues. CDR3 coding DNA: TGTGCCAGCTCTGGACAGGGACTCTATCAGCCCCAGCATTTT. Translating gives CASSGQGLYQPQHF. The whole variable domain, filled in from reference TRBV2 and TRBJ1-5, reads EPEVTQTPSHQVTQMGQEVILRCVPISNHLYFYWYRQILGQKVEFLVSFYNNEISEKSEIFDDQFSVERPDGSNFTLKIRSTKLEDSAMYFCASSGQGLYQPQHFGDGTRLSIL.

The J gene is TRBJ1-2, the V gene TRBV28, with a possible D match to TRBD1 (5 bases). Trimming shortened V by 6 bases and J by 3 bases, and 8 bases separated the two germline ends. The CDR3 is made up of 12 amino acids. Germline lookup yields CDR1 MDHEN and CDR2 SYDVKM. CDR3 sequence reads: CASSPGDYGYTF. CDR3 sequence (DNA): TGTGCCAGCAGCCCGGGGGACTATGGCTACACCTTC.

The CDR3 here is CASSRDSDTEAFF. The CDR3 nucleotides are TGTGCCAGCAGCCGGGACAGCGACACTGAAGCTTTCTTT. The rearrangement uses TRBV7-3 and TRBJ1-1, with 7 bases identical to TRBD1. Germline V lookup: CDR1 SGHTA, CDR2 FQGTGA. There are 13 residues in the CDR3. The V gene end was trimmed by 5 bases and the J gene end by 3 bases; junction bases not matched to a gene: 3.

As for this clone: The sample carries other DNA sequences with the same CDR3. The chain is built from TRBV2 and TRBJ1-5, with a weak D call TRBD1 (5 bases). CDR3 length equals 14 residues. V lost 5 bases to trimming and J lost 5 bases, with 13 bases between them. Germline assignment: CDR1 SNHLY and CDR2 FYNNEI. The CDR3 sequence: CASSRGQGHQPQHF. The CDR3 nucleotides read TGTGCCAGCAGTAGAGGGCAGGGCCATCAGCCCCAGCATTTT. The full variable domain, in which reference TRBV2 and TRBJ1-5 provide the parts outside the CDR3, is EPEVTQTPSHQVTQMGQEVILRCVPISNHLYFYWYRQILGQKVEFLVSFYNNEISEKSEIFDDQFSVERPDGSNFTLKIRSTKLEDSAMYFCASSRGQGHQPQHFGDGTRLSIL.

The CDR3 DNA reads as TGCGCCAGCAGCTCCGGGGGAGGGACAGGGGACACCGGGGAGCTGTTTTTT. Translated, it gives CASSSGGGTGDTGELFF. The rearrangement links TRBV5-1 to TRBJ2-2, with 10 bases fitting TRBD1. With 3 bases clipped from V and 3 bases from J, the junction kept 8 bases outside the gene matches. This CDR3 is 17 amino acids long. Germline V lookup: CDR1 SGHRS, CDR2 YFSETQ.

CDR3 loop: CASSQTTGPGNTIYF. CDR3 DNA: TGTGCCAGCAGTCAAACGACAGGGCCTGGAAACACCATATATTTT. The gene calls are TRBV28 and TRBJ1-3; 7 bases line up with TRBD1. The CDR3 spans 15 residues. In germline, CDR1 is MDHEN, CDR2 SYDVKM. V gave up 5 bases and J gave up 2 bases; unmatched junction bases: 6. Full variable domain (rest looked up from reference TRBV28 and TRBJ1-3): DVKVTQSSRYLVKRTGEKVFLECVQDMDHENMFWYRQDPGLGLRLIYFSYDVKMKEKGDIPEGYSVSREKKERFSLILESASTNQTSMYLCASSQTTGPGNTIYFGEGSWLTVV.

This chain joins TRBV6-2 or TRBV6-3 and TRBJ2-3; 7 nucleotides align to TRBD2. The V gene's germline CDR1 is MNHEY and CDR2 SVGEGT. Losses at the gene ends were 4 bases for V and 2 bases for J; bases not matched to a gene: 15. The CDR3 spans 18 residues. The CDR3 nucleotides are TGTGCCAGCAGTTCCGGGAGGTCCCAAGCGGGGTCCACAGATACGCAGTATTTT. It is translated as CASSSGRSQAGSTDTQYF.

This chain connects TRBV27 to TRBJ1-2; D remains ambiguous. The CDR3 contains 14 residues. With 6 bases removed from V and 1 base from J, the gap between germline ends came to 12 bases. From germline, CDR1 is MNHEY and CDR2 SMNVEV (reference sequence). The CDR3 bases are TGTGCCAGCAGATCTTTACAGCTTAACTATGGCTACACCTTC. Amino acids: CASRSLQLNYGYTF.

This sequence joins TRBV27 and TRBJ1-1, with TRBD1 matching 7 bases. This CDR3 comprises 13 residues. Trimming at V came to 9 bases and at J to 5 bases, leaving 9 bases not matched to a gene. Germline V CDR1 and CDR2: MNHEY, SMNVEV (reference sequence). This CDR3 is CASTRQGRTEAFF. For the CDR3, the DNA is TGTGCCAGTACCCGACAGGGAAGAACTGAAGCTTTCTTT.

This chain links TRBV4-2 with TRBJ2-7; the D gene is possibly TRBD2 (7 bases). The V and J ends lost 0 bases and 7 bases respectively, with 25 bases between them. This CDR3 has 18 amino acids. Germline CDR1 and CDR2: LGHNA and YNFKEQ. The CDR3: CASSQDPAGPAQGREQYF. In nucleotides, the CDR3 is TGTGCCAGCAGCCAAGATCCAGCGGGGCCGGCCCAGGGGCGGGAGCAGTACTTC.

The chain recombines TRBV4-3 with TRBJ1-4; the D gene is possibly TRBD1 (6 bases). There are 15 residues in the CDR3. Germline CDR1 reads LGHNA; CDR2 reads YSLEER. The V end lost 8 bases, the J end lost 0 bases, and 13 bases lay between the germline ends. The CDR3 sequence is CASRGRLATNEKLFF. In nucleotides, the CDR3 is TGCGCCAGCCGGGGGCGGCTTGCAACTAATGAAAAACTGTTTTTT.

The CDR3 coding sequence is TGTGCCAGCAGTAGACGACAGGGTTGGTATGGCTACACCTTC. Translation gives CASSRRQGWYGYTF. The chain recombines TRBV6-2 or TRBV6-3 with TRBJ1-2; TRBD1 agrees at 7 bases. Germline V gene lookup returns CDR1 MNHEY and CDR2 SVGEGT. This CDR3 comprises 14 residues. V shed 5 bases and J 5 bases; nucleotides not matched to a gene: 8.

The genes are TRBV3-1 (or the pseudogene TRBV3-2) and TRBJ1-3, with D maybe TRBD1 (5 bases). This CDR3 region has 16 residues. Trimming cost V 0 bases and J 4 bases, with 13 bases left between them. CDR1 LGHDT and CDR2 YNNKEL come from the germline V gene (reference sequence). The CDR3 here is CASSQEAGRLGNTIYF. The DNA of the CDR3 is TGTGCCAGCAGCCAAGAGGCAGGGAGGCTCGGAAACACCATATATTTT.

The genes are TRBV2 and TRBJ1-5; the D gene is possibly TRBD1 (5 bases). Germline CDR1 is SNHLY and CDR2 is FYNNEI. The V and J ends lost 6 bases and 6 bases respectively, with 18 bases between them. There are 15 residues in the CDR3. Here the CDR3 DNA reads TGTGCCAGCAGCTTTGACGGTGGTGGGGCTCAGCCCCAGCATTTT. The encoded protein is CASSFDGGGAQPQHF.

The chain joins TRBV27 to TRBJ1-1; TRBD1 matches at 11 bases. Germline V gives CDR1 MNHEY, CDR2 SMNVEV (reference sequence). Trimming took 4 bases from V and 5 from J; bases not matched to a gene: 3. CDR3 length equals 14 residues. The CDR3 reads CASSWTGGYTEAFF. The CDR3 region has the DNA TGTGCCAGCAGTTGGACAGGGGGCTATACTGAAGCTTTCTTT.

This clone showed up just a few times. This chain uses TRBV5-8 with TRBJ1-2; 7 nucleotides line up with TRBD1. V was pared by 5 bases and J by 3 bases, with 13 bases of the junction left unmatched. The CDR3 consists of 16 residues. Per germline, CDR1 SGHTS and CDR2 YDEGEE. CDR3 DNA sequence: TGTGCCAGCAGTCCTACGATGACAGGGTATGACTATGGCTACACCTTC. Translating it yields CASSPTMTGYDYGYTF.

V usage is TRBV7-6 and J usage is TRBJ2-3; the match to TRBD2 covers 9 bases. Per the germline V gene, CDR1 is SGHVS and CDR2 is FNYEAQ. The CDR3 contains 15 residues. Trimming cost V 2 bases and J 0 bases; bases outside gene matches: 0. The CDR3: CASSLLAGSTDTQYF. The CDR3 coding sequence is TGTGCCAGCAGCTTACTAGCGGGGAGCACAGATACGCAGTATTTT.

The chain combines TRBV4-3 with TRBJ1-1; D remains unclear. Germline V lookup: CDR1 LGHNA, CDR2 YSLEER. The CDR3 consists of 12 residues. Trimming removed 1 base from V and 1 base from J, with 1 base in between. CDR3 sequence: CASSQGNTEAFF. The DNA for the CDR3 is TGCGCCAGCAGCCAAGGGAACACTGAAGCTTTCTTT.

The genes are TRBV28 and TRBJ1-2, with D tentatively TRBD1 (5 bases). This CDR3 has 14 amino acids. Deletions cut 7 bases from V and 8 bases from J, with 20 bases between. Germline CDR1 is MDHEN and CDR2 is SYDVKM. The CDR3 nucleotides are TGTGCCAGCACCAGTTCGGGGTGGGACGGCGGCTACACCTTC. The encoded protein is CASTSSGWDGGYTF.

The chain uses TRBV16 and TRBJ1-5; D might be TRBD1 (6 bases). Trimming took off 3 bases at V and 2 bases at J, with 11 bases between the two ends. The CDR3 covers 15 residues. Germline lookup yields CDR1 KGHSY and CDR2 FQNENV. The CDR3 nucleotides are TGTGCCAGCAGCCAGGGGGCGAGCGGCAATCAGCCCCAGCATTTT. This translates into CASSQGASGNQPQHF.

This sequence joins TRBV4-1 and TRBJ1-1, with no clear D. V was cut by 2 bases and J by 1 base, with 8 bases left in between. The CDR3 contains 14 residues. CDR1 is MGHRA, CDR2 YSYEKL, per germline. In DNA, the CDR3 is TGCGCCAGCAGCCAACTCTACGGGAACACTGAAGCTTTCTTT. Protein product: CASSQLYGNTEAFF.